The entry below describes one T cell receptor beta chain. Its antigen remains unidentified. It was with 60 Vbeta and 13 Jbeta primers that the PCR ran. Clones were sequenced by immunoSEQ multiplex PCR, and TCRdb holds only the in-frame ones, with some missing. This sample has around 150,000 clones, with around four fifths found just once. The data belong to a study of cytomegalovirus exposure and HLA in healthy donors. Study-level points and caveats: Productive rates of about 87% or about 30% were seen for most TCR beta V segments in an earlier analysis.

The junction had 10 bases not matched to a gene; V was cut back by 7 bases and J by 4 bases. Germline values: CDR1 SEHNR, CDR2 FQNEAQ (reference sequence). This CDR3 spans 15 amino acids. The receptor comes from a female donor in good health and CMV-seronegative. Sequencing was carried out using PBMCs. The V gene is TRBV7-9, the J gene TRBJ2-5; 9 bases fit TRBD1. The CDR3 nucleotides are TGTGCCAGCATCCGGGACAGGGTAAAGGGAGAGACCCAGTACTTC. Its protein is CASIRDRVKGETQYF.